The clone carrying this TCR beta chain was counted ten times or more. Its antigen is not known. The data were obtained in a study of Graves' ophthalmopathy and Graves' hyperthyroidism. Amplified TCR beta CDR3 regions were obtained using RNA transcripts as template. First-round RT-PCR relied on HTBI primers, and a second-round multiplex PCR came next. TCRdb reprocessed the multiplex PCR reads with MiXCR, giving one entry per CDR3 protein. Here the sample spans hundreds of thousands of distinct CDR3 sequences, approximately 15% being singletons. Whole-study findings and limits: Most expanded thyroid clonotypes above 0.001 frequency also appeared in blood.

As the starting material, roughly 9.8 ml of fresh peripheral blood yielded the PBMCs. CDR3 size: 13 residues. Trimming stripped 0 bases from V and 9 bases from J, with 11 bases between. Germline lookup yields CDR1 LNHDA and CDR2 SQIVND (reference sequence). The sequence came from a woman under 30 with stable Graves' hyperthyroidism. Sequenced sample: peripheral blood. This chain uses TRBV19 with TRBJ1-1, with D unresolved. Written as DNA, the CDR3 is TGTGCCAGTAGTATAGATTGGCAGGAAAAAGCTTTCTTT. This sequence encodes CASSIDWQEKAFF.